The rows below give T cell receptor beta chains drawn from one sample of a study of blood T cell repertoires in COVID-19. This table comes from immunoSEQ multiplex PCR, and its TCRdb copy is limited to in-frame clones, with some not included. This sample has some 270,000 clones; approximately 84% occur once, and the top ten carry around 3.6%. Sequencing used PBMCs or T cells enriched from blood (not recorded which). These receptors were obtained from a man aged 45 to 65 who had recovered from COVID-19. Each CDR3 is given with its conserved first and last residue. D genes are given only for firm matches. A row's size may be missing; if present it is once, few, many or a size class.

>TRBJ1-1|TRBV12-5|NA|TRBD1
TGTGCTAGTGGTTTGAGGGGGCCGAACACTGAAGCTTTCTTT
CASGLRGPNTEAFF
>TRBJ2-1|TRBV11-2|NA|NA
TGTGCCAGCAGCTTTCGAGTGGGAGGTCTTTCCTACAATGAGCAGTTCTTC
CASSFRVGGLSYNEQFF
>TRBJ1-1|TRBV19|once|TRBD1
TGTGCCAGTTCGGGACAGGGGGGAGGATATACTGAAGCTTTCTTT
CASSGQGGGYTEAFF
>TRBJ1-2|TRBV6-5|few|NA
TGTGCCAGCAGCCCCCGCCAGTACTATGGCTACACCTTC
CASSPRQYYGYTF
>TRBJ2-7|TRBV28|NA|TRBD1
TGTGCCAGCAACCGGGACAGGGCCTACGAGCAGTACTTC
CASNRDRAYEQYF
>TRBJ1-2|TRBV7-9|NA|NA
TGTGCCAGCAGCTCGTCAGTATATGGCTACACCTTC
CASSSSVYGYTF
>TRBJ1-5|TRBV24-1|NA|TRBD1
TGTGCCATCGGGACAGGGGGGATTCAGCCCCAGCATTTT
CAIGTGGIQPQHF
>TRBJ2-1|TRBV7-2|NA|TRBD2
TGTGCCAGCAGCTCGGGGGGACTAGCGGGAGGAAGAGAGTTCTTC
CASSSGGLAGGREFF
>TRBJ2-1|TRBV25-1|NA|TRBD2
TGTGCCAGCAGTGAATATCGACTAGCCCCCGGCAATGAGCAGTTCTTC
CASSEYRLAPGNEQFF
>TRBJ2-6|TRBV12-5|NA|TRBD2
TGTGCTAGTGGTTCTCTCCGGGACTACGAAACCTCTGGGGCCAACGTCCTGACTTTC
CASGSLRDYETSGANVLTF
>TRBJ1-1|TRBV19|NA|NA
TGTGCCAGTAGTATGGGGGGTATGAACACTGAAGCTTTCTTT
CASSMGGMNTEAFF
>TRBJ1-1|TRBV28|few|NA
TGTGCCAGCAGTTCCTACAGCCACACTGAAGCTTTCTTT
CASSSYSHTEAFF
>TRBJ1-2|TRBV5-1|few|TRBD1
TGCGCCAGCAGCTCTATACCGGGACAGGGGAACTATGGCTACACCTTC
CASSSIPGQGNYGYTF
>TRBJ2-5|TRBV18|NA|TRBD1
TGTGCCAGCTCCTTGACAGGGGGTGCGTGGCAAGAGACCCAGTACTTC
CASSLTGGAWQETQYF
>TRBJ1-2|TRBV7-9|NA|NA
TGTGCCAGCAGCTTAGCCGGGGGTGGCTACACCTTC
CASSLAGGGYTF
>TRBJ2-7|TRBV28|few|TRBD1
TGTGCCAGCAGACCTAGACAGGGAAGTACCTACGAGCAGTACTTC
CASRPRQGSTYEQYF
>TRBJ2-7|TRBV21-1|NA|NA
TGTGCCAGCAGCAATCCCTTCTTCGAGCAGTACTTC
CASSNPFFEQYF
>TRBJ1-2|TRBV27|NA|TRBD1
TGTGCCAGCAGTACGACAGGGGACTATGGCTACACCTTC
CASSTTGDYGYTF
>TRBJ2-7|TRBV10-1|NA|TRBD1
TGCGCCAGCAGTAAGTATAGGGACAGACCTTGGCACTCCTACGAGCAGTACTTC
CASSKYRDRPWHSYEQYF
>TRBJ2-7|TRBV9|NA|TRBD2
TGTGCCAGCAGCGTAGGCGGGGGAGGGAGTTACGAGCAGTACTTC
CASSVGGGGSYEQYF
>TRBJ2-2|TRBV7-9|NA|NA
TGTGCCAGCAGCTTAGTTTCCGGGGTACGGGCGAACACCGGGGAGCTGTTTTTT
CASSLVSGVRANTGELFF
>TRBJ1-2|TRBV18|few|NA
TGTGCCAGCTCACCTCGTCAGGTGATCAATGGCTACACCTTC
CASSPRQVINGYTF
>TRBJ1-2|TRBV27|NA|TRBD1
TGTGCCAGCAGTTTAACCGACAGGGGGCTCATGGGTTCAGGTATCGGAGGCTACACCTTC
CASSLTDRGLMGSGIGGYTF
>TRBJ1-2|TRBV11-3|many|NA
TGTGCCAGCAGCCCCAGGACATGGGGTGGCTACACCTTC
CASSPRTWGGYTF
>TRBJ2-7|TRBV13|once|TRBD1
TGTGCCAGCAGCTTAGAACGACAGGGGTACTACGAGCAGTACTTC
CASSLERQGYYEQYF
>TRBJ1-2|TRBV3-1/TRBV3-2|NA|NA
TGTGCCAGCAGCCAGGGCAGGGCTTATCCTTATGGCTACACCTTC
CASSQGRAYPYGYTF
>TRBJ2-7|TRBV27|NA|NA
TGTGCCAGCAGTGGGGCCAGGGGCACCTACGAGCAGTACTTC
CASSGARGTYEQYF